This TCR beta chain emerged from a study of blood T cell repertoires in COVID-19. Study summary: The United States, Italy and Spain were the sources of the acute and convalescent COVID-19 samples. Sources were T cells, B-cell-depleted T cells, or PBMCs; the material itself was cDNA or gDNA.

The authors' processing: The assay estimated nucleated cells by amplifying reference gene primers. Assay used: immunoSEQ multiplex PCR; TCRdb lists only in-frame clones, some missing. Clone size and V and J calls were adopted from that table, with D and trimming inferred from the DNA. This table has hundreds of thousands of clones, 70% to 90% appearing once. The CDR3 is made up of 14 amino acids. Trimming cost V 0 bases and J 4 bases, with 12 bases left between them. CDR1 and CDR2 from the germline V gene are GTSNPN and SVGIG (reference sequence). The chain couples TRBV30 to TRBJ1-1; D is unresolved. This sequence was found in a man between 50 and 59 years old with active or convalescent COVID-19. The sample comprised peripheral blood. The CDR3 loop reads CAWSVAGGSTEAFF. The CDR3, as DNA: TGTGCCTGGAGTGTAGCGGGTGGAAGCACTGAAGCTTTCTTT.